A single count supports the clone carrying this TCR beta chain. Its antigen is currently unknown. The sample is drawn from a study of radiation and T cells in renal cell carcinoma. Regarding the study as a whole: Top tumor clonotypes rose in blood 2 weeks post-radiation, then contracted. Baseline intratumoral clonotype presence is unknown without pretreatment biopsies.

As to time point: blood 2 weeks post-SBRT. Regarding treatment: 15 Gy SBRT to primary tumor, nephrectomy 4 weeks later. Blood was sampled at baseline, 2 weeks and 4 weeks after SBRT. Generated by immunoSEQ multiplex PCR, the TCRdb table keeps only in-frame clones and is missing some. Of tens of thousands of clones in the sample, roughly 78% are singletons; the top ten hold roughly 30%. This CDR3 is built from 14 residues. The ends were cut back, 3 bases at V and 1 base at J, with 9 bases in the middle. Germline V gives CDR1 KGHSH, CDR2 LQKENI. Specimen: blood, collected from a patient whose treatment included radiotherapy and nephrectomy. The source is a woman in her seventies with renal cell carcinoma. J is TRBJ1-1 and V is TRBV18; D is undetermined. CDR3 nucleotides: TGTGCCAGCTCACCGGATAGTTCGAACACTGAAGCTTTCTTT. It codes for CASSPDSSNTEAFF.